These 14 T cell receptor beta chains originate from one sample sequenced in a study of blood T cell repertoires in COVID-19. Profiling relied on immunoSEQ multiplex PCR, and the TCRdb table lists in-frame clones only, not all of them. The repertoire includes fewer than 400,000 clones, roughly nine tenths of them detected once, and about a fifth sits in the top ten. The sequencing sample was made of PBMCs or T cells enriched from blood (not recorded which). These receptors were obtained from a woman in her twenties or thirties who had recovered from COVID-19.

This chain uses TRBV5-1 with TRBJ1-2; TRBD1 matches 8 bases. Germline CDR1 SGHRS, CDR2 YFSETQ. With 4 bases clipped from V and 8 bases from J, the junction kept 10 bases outside the gene matches. CDR3 length: 14 amino acids. The CDR3 here is CASSPDREFGGYTF. The DNA of the CDR3 is TGCGCCAGCAGCCCGGACAGGGAGTTCGGAGGCTACACCTTC.

The chain uses TRBV12-3 or TRBV12-4 and TRBJ1-1; TRBD1 aligns across 9 bases. The CDR3 spans 13 residues. The V segment lost 8 bases and the J segment 2 bases; nucleotides outside the gene matches: 3. The CDR3 nucleotides read TGTGCCAGCCGGGACAGGGCTAACACTGAAGCTTTCTTT. Translated: CASRDRANTEAFF.

The CDR3 loop is CASSSAGVSSGNTIYF. The CDR3 coding sequence is TGTGCCAGCAGTTCCGCAGGGGTTAGCTCTGGAAACACCATATATTTT. The genes are TRBV28 and TRBJ1-3, with D possibly matching TRBD1 (6 bases). The CDR3 length is 16 residues. The V gene lost 4 bases and the J gene lost 0 bases, with 13 bases spanning the gap. The germline V gene encodes CDR1 MDHEN and CDR2 SYDVKM.

This clone was seen a handful of times. V gene TRBV28 combines with J gene TRBJ1-2; 11 positions agree with TRBD1. Germline-derived CDR1 and CDR2 are MDHEN and SYDVKM. The CDR3 runs to 15 residues. The V segment lost 5 bases and the J segment 5 bases; nucleotides outside the gene matches: 7. The CDR3 here is CASSPGQGVVYGYTF. The CDR3 DNA reads TGTGCCAGCAGTCCGGGACAGGGGGTTGTGTATGGCTACACCTTC.

The chain links TRBV11-1 to TRBJ1-2; D gene unclear. V was trimmed by 5 bases and J by 5 bases, leaving 12 bases between them. The CDR3 covers 13 residues. Per germline, CDR1 SGHAT and CDR2 FQDESV (reference sequence). CDR3 nucleotide sequence: TGTGCCAGCAGCCCGGAGGGCCCATATGGCTACACCTTC. Amino acids: CASSPEGPYGYTF.

This chain links TRBV5-4 with TRBJ1-1; the D is unclear. CDR1 is SGHNT, CDR2 YYREEE, per germline (reference sequence). The V end lost 0 bases, the J end lost 5 bases, and 11 bases lay between the germline ends. The CDR3 is made up of 14 amino acids. The DNA for the CDR3 is TGTGCCAGCAGCTTGGCCGGTAGAGGAACTGAAGCTTTCTTT. Translating it yields CASSLAGRGTEAFF.

The genes are TRBV28 and TRBJ1-5; D is perhaps TRBD1 (5 bases). Germline CDR1 and CDR2: MDHEN and SYDVKM. V lost 8 bases, J lost 2 bases, and 25 bases lay in between. This CDR3 is 18 amino acids long. CDR3 nucleotide sequence: TGTGCCAGCGGCCCTACGGGACTCCTAATTTCCGGCAATCAGCCCCAGCATTTT. Translating gives CASGPTGLLISGNQPQHF.

The V gene is TRBV28, the J gene TRBJ2-7; a weak D match, TRBD1 (5 bases). From germline, CDR1 is MDHEN and CDR2 SYDVKM. The CDR3 is 16 residues long. V was clipped by 6 bases and J by 3 bases, with 21 bases between them. The DNA for the CDR3 is TGTGCCAGCAGGTCTGGGGCAGCCGACAAATTCTACGAGCAGTACTTC. Amino acid sequence: CASRSGAADKFYEQYF.

The chain recombines TRBV12-3 or TRBV12-4 with TRBJ2-7; no clear D gene. V lost 4 bases, J lost 4 bases, and 11 bases lay in between. The CDR3 loop spans 13 amino acids. This CDR3 reads CASSSHSGYEQYF. The CDR3, as DNA: TGTGCCAGCAGTTCTCACTCCGGGTACGAGCAGTACTTC.

The chain carries TRBV6-2 or TRBV6-3 and TRBJ2-7, with no clear D. The CDR3 totals 14 residues. Germline V CDR1 and CDR2: MNHEY, SVGEGT. Trimming removed 5 bases from V and 0 bases from J, with 11 bases in between. Here the CDR3 reads CASSLDGNSYEQYF. CDR3 DNA: TGTGCCAGCAGTCTAGACGGCAACTCCTACGAGCAGTACTTC.

The chain has TRBV5-1 and TRBJ2-5; D remains ambiguous. Germline V gene data show CDR1 as SGHRS and CDR2 as YFSETQ. V lost 4 bases to trimming and J lost 7 bases, with 29 bases between them. The CDR3 covers 18 residues. The CDR3 loop reads CASSPREMFELSVGTQYF. CDR3 bases: TGCGCCAGCAGCCCCAGAGAAATGTTCGAGCTCAGCGTTGGGACCCAGTACTTC. Full variable domain (rest looked up from reference TRBV5-1 and TRBJ2-5): KAGVTQTPRYLIKTRGQQVTLSCSPISGHRSVSWYQQTPGQGLQFLFEYFSETQRNKGNFPGRFSGRQFSNSRSEMNVSTLELGDSALYLCASSPREMFELSVGTQYFGPGTRLLVL.

This clone was recorded only once. The chain uses TRBV11-3 and TRBJ2-3; D possibly corresponds to TRBD2 (7 bases). The length of the CDR3 is 16 residues. Germline V gene data show CDR1 as SGHNT and CDR2 as YENEEA. V was shortened by 3 bases and J by 0 bases, with 13 bases between the two germline ends. CDR3 nucleotides: TGTGCCAGCAGCTTCCGGGGGAGGGGGAGCACAGATACGCAGTATTTT. It codes for CASSFRGRGSTDTQYF.

This clone appeared a few times. V gene TRBV3-1 (or the pseudogene TRBV3-2) combines with J gene TRBJ1-6; no reliable D call. CDR1 and CDR2 (germline): LGHDT, YNNKEL (reference sequence). V was trimmed by 1 base and J by 7 bases, leaving 5 bases between them. CDR3 length equals 13 residues. The CDR3 DNA reads TGTGCCAGCAGCCAAGCCCCAAATTCACCCCTCCACTTT. It encodes CASSQAPNSPLHF.

The chain recombines TRBV10-3 with TRBJ1-2; a weak D match, TRBD1 (5 bases). This CDR3 is 14 amino acids long. V lost 10 bases and J lost 2, with 17 bases in between. CDR1 is ENHRY, CDR2 SYGVKD, per germline. The CDR3 sequence is CATRVFGANYGYTF. The CDR3 region has the DNA TGTGCCACCCGGGTGTTTGGGGCGAACTATGGCTACACCTTC.